This TCR beta chain was retrieved from a study of early T cells in non-severe SARS-CoV-2 infection. In the study overall: Unpaired chains resulted from sequencing bulk RNA of unsorted whole blood.

The CDR3 is 15 residues long. V was trimmed by 2 bases and J by 3 bases, leaving 13 bases between them. TCRdb reanalysed the 5' RACE reads using MiXCR and keeps one entry per CDR3 protein. The data contain tens of thousands of distinct CDR3 sequences, 14% to 15% of them singletons. The TCR was taken from an adult who was a healthcare worker with PCR-confirmed SARS-CoV-2 infection or an uninfected control (not recorded which). The material sequenced was whole blood. The chain couples TRBV12-3 or TRBV12-4 to TRBJ2-5; D may be TRBD2 (6 bases). The CDR3 region has the DNA TGTGCCAGCAGTTTATCCGGGACTCGGGAAGAGACCCAGTACTTC. It is translated as CASSLSGTREETQYF.